Following are 9 T cell receptor beta chains from one sample sequenced in a study of a mutant IDH1 vaccine in newly diagnosed glioma (dated by TCRdb to the early 2020s). Library creation used the immunoSEQ multiplex PCR assay. This immuneACCESS table, as held by TCRdb, lists in-frame sequences with V and J called but not all clones. Of the missing ones, under half trace to an unresolved V gene in checked studies; the others have no known cause. This sample comprises around 26,000 clones, 85% to 95% of them detected only once. The ten most abundant clones make up about 1.2% of the sample. Read against the paper, the sample's time point label means: baseline, week 1 (first vaccination visit). The meaning of the sample's treatment or condition label: pre-vaccination baseline after standard-of-care therapy. Sequencing was performed on PBMCs, taken from a glioma patient treated with radiotherapy, temozolomide or both. The receptors derive from a man aged 40-49 years with glioma.

The V gene is TRBV27, the J gene TRBJ2-5; 7 bases are shared with TRBD1. V shed 2 bases, J shed 2 bases, and the junction held 2 bases outside the gene matches. Germline assignment: CDR1 MNHEY and CDR2 SMNVEV (reference sequence). This CDR3 comprises 14 residues. The DNA for the CDR3 is TGTGCCAGCAGTTTAGACAGGGAACAAGAGACCCAGTACTTC. Protein sequence: CASSLDREQETQYF.

This rearrangement joins TRBV6-6 to TRBJ1-3, with D unresolved. Germline CDR1 is MNHNY and CDR2 is SVGAGI (reference sequence). Deletions cut 8 bases from V and 4 bases from J, with 12 bases between. There are 13 residues in the CDR3. The CDR3 DNA sequence: TGTGCCAGCGCCTCGGATGGGGGAAACACCATATATTTT. Its translation: CASASDGGNTIYF.

The chain links TRBV5-5 to TRBJ1-1; D possibly corresponds to TRBD1 (6 bases). In germline, CDR1 is SGHKS, CDR2 YYEKEE (reference sequence). Trimming cost V 2 bases and J 3 bases, with 14 bases left between them. CDR3 length: 15 residues. The CDR3 nucleotides are TGTGCCAGCAGCTTATCGGGAGGGGGTCACACTGAAGCTTTCTTT. It translates to CASSLSGGGHTEAFF. The full variable domain, completed using reference TRBV5-5 and TRBJ1-1, is DAGVTQSPTHLIKTRGQQVTLRCSPISGHKSVSWYQQVLGQGPQFIFQYYEKEERGRGNFPDRFSARQFPNYSSELNVNALLLGDSALYLCASSLSGGGHTEAFFGQGTRLTVV.

This chain joins TRBV10-3 and TRBJ2-3, with 8 positions matching TRBD1. This CDR3 spans 15 amino acids. V dropped 6 bases and J dropped 2; count of bases not matched to a gene: 7. Looked up from germline, CDR1 is ENHRY and CDR2 is SYGVKD. The CDR3 here is CAISQTGENTDTQYF. The CDR3 nucleotides read TGTGCCATCAGCCAGACAGGGGAAAACACAGATACGCAGTATTTT.

The chain has TRBV19 and TRBJ1-5; TRBD1 is a possible D gene (6 bases). The V gene lost 1 base and the J gene lost 6 bases, with 13 bases spanning the gap. The CDR3 length is 15 residues. Germline V lookup: CDR1 LNHDA, CDR2 SQIVND (reference sequence). The DNA for the CDR3 is TGTGCCAGTAGTATAGTGCAGGGGACCGCTCAGCCCCAGCATTTT. Its protein is CASSIVQGTAQPQHF.

The chain links TRBV7-9 to TRBJ2-5; D remains unclear. Germline loops: CDR1 SEHNR, CDR2 FQNEAQ (reference sequence). The germline V and J ends were trimmed by 0 bases and 5 bases, with 4 bases remaining between them. This CDR3 spans 12 amino acids. This chain's CDR3 is CASSLAKETQYF. The CDR3 DNA is TGTGCCAGCAGCTTAGCCAAGGAGACCCAGTACTTC.

This clone was counted a single time. V usage is TRBV2 and J usage is TRBJ1-2; 8 positions agree with TRBD1. The CDR3 has 15 residues. J lost 1 base, V lost 6 bases, and 7 bases had no gene match. CDR1 and CDR2 (germline): SNHLY, FYNNEI. CDR3 region: CASRSGTGINYGYTF. CDR3 DNA sequence: TGTGCCAGCAGGTCCGGGACAGGAATTAACTATGGCTACACCTTC.

V usage is TRBV4-1 and J usage is TRBJ2-7; D uncertain. CDR1 and CDR2 (germline): MGHRA, YSYEKL. The CDR3 totals 14 residues. V dropped 0 bases and J dropped 7 bases, with 13 bases sitting between them. The CDR3 DNA sequence: TGCGCCAGCAGCCAAGATCTACGCGAGCAGGAGCAGTACTTC. As protein: CASSQDLREQEQYF.

The gene calls are TRBV5-4 and TRBJ2-1, with 7 bases that match TRBD1. This CDR3 spans 14 amino acids. CDR1 is SGHNT and CDR2 is YYREEE in the germline V gene (reference sequence). With V trimmed by 2 bases and J by 8 bases, 7 bases remained unmatched. The CDR3 is CASSFPKGADEQFF. DNA of the CDR3: TGTGCCAGCAGCTTCCCCAAGGGGGCGGATGAGCAGTTCTTC.